This T cell receptor beta chain is drawn from a study of T-cell memory formation after mild COVID-19. Using its own MiXCR run on the 5' RACE reads, TCRdb lists one record per CDR3 protein. This sample has fewer than 350,000 distinct CDR3 sequences; roughly 8% occur once, and the top ten carry 22%. The CDR3 has 13 amino acids. Trimming removed 7 bases from V and 1 base from J; junction bases left unmatched: 0. Germline CDR1 and CDR2: SQVTM and ANQGSEA. This clonotype turned up a few times. V gene TRBV29-1 combines with J gene TRBJ2-2; 10 nucleotides match TRBD1. The sequenced sample consisted of PBMCs or a T cell subset sorted from them (not recorded which). This clonotype was obtained from a man between 18 and 35 years old who had mild COVID-19 (a few samples of this study predate the infection). Cell type and time point are not known. The CDR3 loop reads CSGDRGNTGELFF. For the CDR3, the DNA is TGCAGCGGGGACAGGGGGAACACCGGGGAGCTGTTTTTT.